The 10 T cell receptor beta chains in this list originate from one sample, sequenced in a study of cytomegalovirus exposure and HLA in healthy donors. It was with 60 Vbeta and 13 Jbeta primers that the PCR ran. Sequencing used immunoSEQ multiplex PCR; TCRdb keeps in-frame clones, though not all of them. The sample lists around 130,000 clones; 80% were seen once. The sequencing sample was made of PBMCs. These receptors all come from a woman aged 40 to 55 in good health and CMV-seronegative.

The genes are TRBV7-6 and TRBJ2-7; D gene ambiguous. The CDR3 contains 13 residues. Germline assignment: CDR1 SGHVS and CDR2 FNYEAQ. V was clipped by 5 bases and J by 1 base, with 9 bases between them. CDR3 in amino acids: CASSHQDSYEQYF. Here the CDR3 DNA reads TGTGCCAGCAGCCACCAGGATTCCTACGAGCAGTACTTC.

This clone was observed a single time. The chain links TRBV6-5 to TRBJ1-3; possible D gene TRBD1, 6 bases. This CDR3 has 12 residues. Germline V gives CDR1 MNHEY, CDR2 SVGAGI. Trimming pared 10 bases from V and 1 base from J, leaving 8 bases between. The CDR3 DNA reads TGTGCCACCCAGGGGTCTGGAAACACCATATATTTT. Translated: CATQGSGNTIYF.

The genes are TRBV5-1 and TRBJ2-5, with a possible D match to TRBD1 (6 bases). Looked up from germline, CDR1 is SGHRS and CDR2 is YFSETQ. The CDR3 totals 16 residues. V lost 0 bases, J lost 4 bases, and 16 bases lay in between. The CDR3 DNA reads TGCGCCAGCAGCTTGGGGGGTAAGGGGGTCGGAGAGACCCAGTACTTC. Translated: CASSLGGKGVGETQYF.

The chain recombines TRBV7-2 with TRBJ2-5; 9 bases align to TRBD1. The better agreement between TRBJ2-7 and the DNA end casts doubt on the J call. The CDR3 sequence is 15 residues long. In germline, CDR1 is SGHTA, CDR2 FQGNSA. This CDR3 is CASSWSTGGNYEQYF. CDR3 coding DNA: TGTGCCAGCAGCTGGTCGACAGGGGGAAACTACGAGCAGTACTTC.

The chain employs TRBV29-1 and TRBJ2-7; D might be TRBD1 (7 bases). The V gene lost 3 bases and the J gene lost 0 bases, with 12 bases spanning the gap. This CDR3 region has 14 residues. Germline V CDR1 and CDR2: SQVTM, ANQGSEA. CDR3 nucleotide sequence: TGCAGCGTTGATACAGGGGACTCCTCCTACGAGCAGTACTTC. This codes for CSVDTGDSSYEQYF.

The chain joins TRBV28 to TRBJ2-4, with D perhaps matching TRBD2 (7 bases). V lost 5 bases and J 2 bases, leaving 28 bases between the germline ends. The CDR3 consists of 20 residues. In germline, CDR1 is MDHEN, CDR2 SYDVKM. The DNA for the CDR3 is TGTGCCAGCAGTCCCAACCAGGGGCGAGAGGCGGGGGTATCCAAAAACATTCAGTACTTC. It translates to CASSPNQGREAGVSKNIQYF.

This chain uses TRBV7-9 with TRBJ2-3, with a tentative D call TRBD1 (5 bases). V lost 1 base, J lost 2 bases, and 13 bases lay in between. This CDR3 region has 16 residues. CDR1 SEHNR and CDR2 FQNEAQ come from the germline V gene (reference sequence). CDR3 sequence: CASSLGAGSSTDTQYF. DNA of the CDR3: TGTGCCAGCAGCTTAGGGGCAGGGTCATCCACAGATACGCAGTATTTT.

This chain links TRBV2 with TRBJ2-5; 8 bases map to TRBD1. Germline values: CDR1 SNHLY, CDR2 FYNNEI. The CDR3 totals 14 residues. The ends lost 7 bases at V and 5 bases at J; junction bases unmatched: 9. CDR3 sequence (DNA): TGTGCCAGCACTCGCCAGGGGGCGGGTGAGACCCAGTACTTC. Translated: CASTRQGAGETQYF.

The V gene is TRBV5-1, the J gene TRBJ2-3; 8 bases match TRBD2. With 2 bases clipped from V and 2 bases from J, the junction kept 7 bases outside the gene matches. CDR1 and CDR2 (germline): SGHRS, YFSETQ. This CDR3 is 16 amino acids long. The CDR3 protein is CASSFAGLVVTDTQYF. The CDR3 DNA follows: TGCGCCAGCAGCTTTGCGGGACTAGTGGTCACAGATACGCAGTATTTT.

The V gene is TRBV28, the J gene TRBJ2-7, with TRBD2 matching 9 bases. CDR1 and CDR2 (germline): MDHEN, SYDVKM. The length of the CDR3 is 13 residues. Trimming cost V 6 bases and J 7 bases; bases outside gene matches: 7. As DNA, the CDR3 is TGTGCCAGCAGAAAGCGGGAGGCCAGTGAGCAGTACTTC. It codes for CASRKREASEQYF.